This is a list of T cell receptor beta chains from one sample in a study of T cell responses to AZD1222 COVID-19 vaccine. Profiled with immunoSEQ multiplex PCR; TCRdb holds only in-frame clones, not every one. The sample lists 85,000 to 95,000 clones; nearly 90% were seen once. Sequences were derived from peripheral blood, sampled on day 0 of AZD1222 vaccination. The receptors shown here come from an adult in good health. Each CDR3 is given with its conserved first and last residue. Fields, in order: V gene, CDR3 length, clone size, J gene, D gene, CDR3 protein, CDR3 DNA. A D gene is named only where the DNA matches it firmly. The size entry is marked missing in some rows and otherwise reads once, few, many or a size class.

v_gene: TRBV4-3
len: 20
abundance: NA
j_gene: TRBJ2-6
d_gene: NA
CDR3aa: CASSQVRGRGVADGANVLTF
CDR3nt: TGCGCCAGCAGCCAAGTCAGGGGACGGGGAGTGGCTGATGGGGCCAACGTCCTGACTTTC

v_gene: TRBV9
len: 13
abundance: NA
j_gene: TRBJ1-2
d_gene: NA
CDR3aa: CASSVDRAHGYTF
CDR3nt: TGTGCCAGCAGCGTAGACAGGGCCCATGGCTACACCTTC

v_gene: TRBV3-1/TRBV3-2
len: 17
abundance: NA
j_gene: TRBJ1-1
d_gene: NA
CDR3aa: CASSQLEGAGADTEAFF
CDR3nt: TGTGCCAGCAGCCAATTAGAAGGGGCGGGGGCGGACACTGAAGCTTTCTTT

v_gene: TRBV23-1
len: 14
abundance: NA
j_gene: TRBJ1-1
d_gene: TRBD1
CDR3aa: CASRLQGPGTEAFF
CDR3nt: TGCGCCAGCAGGTTACAGGGGCCAGGCACTGAAGCTTTCTTT

v_gene: TRBV5-1
len: 17
abundance: NA
j_gene: TRBJ2-1
d_gene: NA
CDR3aa: CASSSAPGQELYNEQFF
CDR3nt: TGCGCCAGCAGCTCGGCCCCTGGACAAGAACTCTACAATGAGCAGTTCTTC

v_gene: TRBV12-3/TRBV12-4
len: 13
abundance: once
j_gene: TRBJ2-5
d_gene: NA
CDR3aa: CASSYRGGETQYF
CDR3nt: TGTGCCAGCAGTTACAGGGGAGGGGAGACCCAGTACTTC

v_gene: TRBV9
len: 21
abundance: NA
j_gene: TRBJ1-4
d_gene: NA
CDR3aa: CASSVGLRGNHLGVTNEKLFF
CDR3nt: TGTGCCAGCAGCGTAGGACTGAGGGGCAATCACCTCGGGGTGACTAATGAAAAACTGTTTTTT

v_gene: TRBV6-2/TRBV6-3
len: 13
abundance: NA
j_gene: TRBJ1-2
d_gene: NA
CDR3aa: CASSFSGRYGYTF
CDR3nt: TGTGCCAGCAGTTTTTCGGGACGCTATGGCTACACCTTC

v_gene: TRBV18
len: 14
abundance: NA
j_gene: TRBJ1-4
d_gene: NA
CDR3aa: CASSYDGGNEKLFF
CDR3nt: TGTGCCAGCTCTTACGACGGGGGTAATGAAAAACTGTTTTTT

v_gene: TRBV6-5
len: 16
abundance: NA
j_gene: TRBJ1-3
d_gene: TRBD1
CDR3aa: CASSYSGQSAGNTIYF
CDR3nt: TGTGCCAGCAGTTACTCGGGACAGTCCGCTGGAAACACCATATATTTT

v_gene: TRBV11-2
len: 13
abundance: NA
j_gene: TRBJ1-2
d_gene: TRBD1
CDR3aa: CASSLEDDRGVLF
CDR3nt: TGTGCCAGCAGCTTAGAGGATGACAGGGGAGTACTCTTC

v_gene: TRBV7-3
len: 14
abundance: NA
j_gene: TRBJ2-5
d_gene: TRBD2
CDR3aa: CASSFGTNQETQYF
CDR3nt: TGTGCCAGCAGCTTCGGGACTAATCAAGAGACCCAGTACTTC

v_gene: TRBV5-1
len: 13
abundance: NA
j_gene: TRBJ2-1
d_gene: NA
CDR3aa: CASSLALYNEQFF
CDR3nt: TGCGCCAGTTCCTTGGCTCTCTACAATGAGCAGTTCTTC

v_gene: TRBV9
len: 13
abundance: NA
j_gene: TRBJ2-7
d_gene: NA
CDR3aa: CASMIEHSYEQYF
CDR3nt: TGTGCCAGCATGATCGAGCATTCCTACGAGCAGTACTTC

v_gene: TRBV6-5
len: 13
abundance: NA
j_gene: TRBJ1-1
d_gene: NA
CDR3aa: CASPLAGATEAFF
CDR3nt: TGTGCCAGCCCACTGGCAGGAGCCACTGAAGCTTTCTTT

v_gene: TRBV9
len: 15
abundance: NA
j_gene: TRBJ1-1
d_gene: NA
CDR3aa: CASSVAFGVNTEAFF
CDR3nt: TGTGCCAGCAGCGTAGCTTTCGGGGTGAACACTGAAGCTTTCTTT

v_gene: TRBV5-1
len: 12
abundance: NA
j_gene: TRBJ2-3
d_gene: NA
CDR3aa: CASSRGTDTQYF
CDR3nt: TGCGCCAGCAGCAGGGGGACAGATACGCAGTATTTT

v_gene: TRBV7-9
len: 15
abundance: NA
j_gene: TRBJ2-5
d_gene: TRBD1
CDR3aa: CASSIDRDQQETQYF
CDR3nt: TGTGCCAGCAGCATCGACAGGGATCAGCAAGAGACCCAGTACTTC

v_gene: TRBV7-2
len: 15
abundance: NA
j_gene: TRBJ2-7
d_gene: TRBD1
CDR3aa: CASSLLRQGAHEQYF
CDR3nt: TGTGCCAGCAGCCTACTCCGACAGGGGGCCCACGAGCAGTACTTC

v_gene: TRBV29-1
len: 14
abundance: NA
j_gene: TRBJ2-3
d_gene: NA
CDR3aa: CSVEWGGGTDTQYF
CDR3nt: TGCAGCGTTGAGTGGGGGGGCGGGACAGATACGCAGTATTTT

v_gene: TRBV6-6
len: 16
abundance: NA
j_gene: TRBJ1-6
d_gene: TRBD1
CDR3aa: CASSRTGTGASSPLHF
CDR3nt: TGTGCCAGCAGTCGAACCGGGACAGGGGCAAGTTCACCCCTCCACTTT

v_gene: TRBV21-1
len: 12
abundance: few
j_gene: TRBJ1-2
d_gene: NA
CDR3aa: CASRRLNYGYTF
CDR3nt: TGTGCCAGCAGGCGACTTAACTATGGCTACACCTTC

v_gene: TRBV7-2
len: 15
abundance: NA
j_gene: TRBJ1-1
d_gene: NA
CDR3aa: CASSLVGRWETEAFF
CDR3nt: TGTGCCAGCAGCTTAGTAGGGAGGTGGGAGACTGAAGCTTTCTTT

v_gene: TRBV4-1
len: 15
abundance: once
j_gene: TRBJ2-7
d_gene: TRBD1
CDR3aa: CASSQVGQGVYEQYF
CDR3nt: TGCGCCAGCAGCCAAGTGGGACAGGGGGTTTACGAGCAGTACTTC

v_gene: TRBV27
len: 13
abundance: NA
j_gene: TRBJ2-5
d_gene: NA
CDR3aa: CASSFSAGVTQYF
CDR3nt: TGTGCCAGCAGTTTTTCGGCAGGGGTGACCCAGTACTTC

v_gene: TRBV27
len: 16
abundance: NA
j_gene: TRBJ2-3
d_gene: NA
CDR3aa: CASSLARGKGTDTQYF
CDR3nt: TGTGCCAGCAGTTTAGCCCGGGGAAAGGGCACAGATACGCAGTATTTT

v_gene: TRBV9
len: 15
abundance: NA
j_gene: TRBJ2-2
d_gene: NA
CDR3aa: CASSVGPGHTGELFF
CDR3nt: TGTGCCAGCAGCGTCGGTCCGGGGCACACCGGGGAGCTGTTTTTT

v_gene: TRBV6-5
len: 15
abundance: NA
j_gene: TRBJ1-1
d_gene: TRBD1
CDR3aa: CASSYTQGRRKEAFF
CDR3nt: TGTGCCAGCAGTTACACACAGGGGCGGCGGAAGGAAGCTTTCTTT

v_gene: TRBV7-2
len: 16
abundance: few
j_gene: TRBJ1-4
d_gene: TRBD1
CDR3aa: CASETGTITAGGKLFF
CDR3nt: TGTGCCAGTGAGACAGGGACAATAACTGCCGGGGGAAAACTGTTTTTT

v_gene: TRBV7-8
len: 15
abundance: NA
j_gene: TRBJ2-1
d_gene: NA
CDR3aa: CASSLGAARGNEQFF
CDR3nt: TGTGCCAGCAGCTTAGGCGCGGCCCGGGGCAATGAGCAGTTCTTC

v_gene: TRBV5-1
len: 13
abundance: NA
j_gene: TRBJ2-3
d_gene: NA
CDR3aa: CASSLAGTDTQYF
CDR3nt: TGCGCCAGCAGCTTGGCCGGCACAGATACGCAGTATTTT

v_gene: TRBV9
len: 14
abundance: NA
j_gene: TRBJ1-3
d_gene: NA
CDR3aa: CASSGQEGGNTIYF
CDR3nt: TGTGCCAGCAGCGGACAGGAAGGCGGAAACACCATATATTTT

v_gene: TRBV7-2
len: 16
abundance: NA
j_gene: TRBJ2-5
d_gene: TRBD2
CDR3aa: CASSLGSGGGQETQYF
CDR3nt: TGTGCCAGCAGCTTAGGTAGCGGGGGGGGTCAAGAGACCCAGTACTTC

v_gene: TRBV30
len: 14
abundance: NA
j_gene: TRBJ1-5
d_gene: NA
CDR3aa: CAWKGERFNQPQHF
CDR3nt: TGTGCCTGGAAGGGCGAGAGATTCAATCAGCCCCAGCATTTT

v_gene: TRBV3-1/TRBV3-2
len: 16
abundance: NA
j_gene: TRBJ2-3
d_gene: NA
CDR3aa: CASSQMTRVGTDTQYF
CDR3nt: TGTGCCAGCAGCCAAATGACCAGGGTGGGCACAGATACGCAGTATTTT

v_gene: TRBV3-1/TRBV3-2
len: 16
abundance: NA
j_gene: TRBJ1-6
d_gene: TRBD1
CDR3aa: CASSQVDRAFNSPLHF
CDR3nt: TGTGCCAGCAGCCAAGTGGACAGGGCGTTCAATTCACCCCTCCACTTT

v_gene: TRBV7-2
len: 14
abundance: NA
j_gene: TRBJ1-3
d_gene: NA
CDR3aa: CASSLDPGGNTIYF
CDR3nt: TGTGCCAGCAGCTTAGACCCGGGGGGAAACACCATATATTTT

v_gene: TRBV18
len: 15
abundance: NA
j_gene: TRBJ2-7
d_gene: NA
CDR3aa: CASSPLQGAAYEQYF
CDR3nt: TGTGCCAGCTCACCACTCCAAGGGGCGGCCTACGAGCAGTACTTC

v_gene: TRBV7-9
len: 12
abundance: NA
j_gene: TRBJ2-7
d_gene: NA
CDR3aa: CASSLGLREQYF
CDR3nt: TGTGCCAGCAGCTTAGGTCTGCGGGAGCAGTACTTC

v_gene: TRBV7-9
len: 16
abundance: NA
j_gene: TRBJ2-5
d_gene: TRBD2
CDR3aa: CASSLGTSGLEETQYF
CDR3nt: TGTGCCAGCAGCTTAGGGACTAGCGGGCTGGAAGAGACCCAGTACTTC

v_gene: TRBV13
len: 14
abundance: NA
j_gene: TRBJ1-1
d_gene: NA
CDR3aa: CASSPWTENTEAFF
CDR3nt: TGTGCCAGCAGCCCCTGGACGGAGAACACTGAAGCTTTCTTT

v_gene: TRBV7-9
len: 15
abundance: few
j_gene: TRBJ1-1
d_gene: NA
CDR3aa: CASSLEGQTGTEAFF
CDR3nt: TGTGCCAGCAGCTTAGAGGGTCAGACGGGGACTGAAGCTTTCTTT

v_gene: TRBV7-2
len: 17
abundance: NA
j_gene: TRBJ1-6
d_gene: NA
CDR3aa: CASSLARQGFYNSPLHF
CDR3nt: TGTGCCAGCAGCTTAGCCAGGCAGGGCTTCTATAATTCACCCCTCCACTTT

v_gene: TRBV2
len: 15
abundance: once
j_gene: TRBJ1-2
d_gene: NA
CDR3aa: CASSEGSGNYYGYTF
CDR3nt: TGTGCCAGCAGTGAAGGTTCAGGTAACTACTATGGCTACACCTTC

v_gene: TRBV10-3
len: 15
abundance: NA
j_gene: TRBJ2-7
d_gene: NA
CDR3aa: CAISPERGQRYEQYF
CDR3nt: TGTGCCATCAGCCCGGAGCGAGGACAGCGCTACGAGCAGTACTTC

v_gene: TRBV19
len: 13
abundance: once
j_gene: TRBJ1-1
d_gene: NA
CDR3aa: CASSLGRNTEAFF
CDR3nt: TGTGCCAGTAGTCTGGGACGCAACACTGAAGCTTTCTTT

v_gene: TRBV6-5
len: 13
abundance: NA
j_gene: TRBJ1-4
d_gene: NA
CDR3aa: CASAGATNEKLFF
CDR3nt: TGTGCCAGCGCAGGGGCAACTAATGAAAAACTGTTTTTT

v_gene: TRBV6-5
len: 13
abundance: NA
j_gene: TRBJ1-2
d_gene: TRBD1
CDR3aa: CASSIDRARGYTF
CDR3nt: TGTGCCAGCAGCATCGACAGGGCGCGCGGCTACACCTTC

v_gene: TRBV10-3
len: 15
abundance: NA
j_gene: TRBJ1-5
d_gene: TRBD1
CDR3aa: CAISEGTGVSQPQHF
CDR3nt: TGTGCCATCAGTGAGGGGACAGGGGTGAGTCAGCCCCAGCATTTT

v_gene: TRBV9
len: 15
abundance: once
j_gene: TRBJ2-5
d_gene: TRBD1
CDR3aa: CASSVRGTGGETQYF
CDR3nt: TGTGCCAGCAGCGTACGAGGGACAGGTGGGGAGACCCAGTACTTC

v_gene: TRBV25-1
len: 13
abundance: NA
j_gene: TRBJ2-3
d_gene: NA
CDR3aa: CASSALSTDTQYF
CDR3nt: TGTGCCAGCAGTGCCCTGAGCACAGATACGCAGTATTTT

v_gene: TRBV9
len: 15
abundance: NA
j_gene: TRBJ1-5
d_gene: NA
CDR3aa: CASSVDPEPDQPQHF
CDR3nt: TGTGCCAGCAGCGTAGACCCCGAGCCCGATCAGCCCCAGCATTTT